A single sample is the source of the 31 T cell receptor beta chains below, sequenced in a study of blood T cell repertoires in COVID-19. The method was immunoSEQ multiplex PCR; TCRdb's version includes in-frame clones alone and lacks a portion of them. The sample carries over 200,000 clones, 70% to 90% recorded once. Input material: PBMCs or T cells enriched from blood (not recorded which). The receptors here all came from a woman aged 40 to 50 with acute COVID-19.

The J gene is TRBJ2-7, the V gene TRBV7-8; 14 positions agree with TRBD2. The V gene's germline CDR1 is SGHVS and CDR2 FQNEAQ. The length of the CDR3 is 17 residues. The ends lost 5 bases at V and 3 bases at J; junction bases unmatched: 9. The CDR3 DNA reads TGTGCCAGCAGCCCCGGGACTAGCGGGAGTTGGGGCTACGAGCAGTACGTC. This translates into CASSPGTSGSWGYEQYV.

This rearrangement joins TRBV3-1 (or the pseudogene TRBV3-2) to TRBJ2-2; D is uncertain. Germline loops: CDR1 LGHDT, CDR2 YNNKEL (reference sequence). The V end lost 3 bases, the J end lost 1 base, and 3 bases lay between the germline ends. The CDR3 has 13 amino acids. CDR3 in DNA: TGTGCCAGCAGCCATCTGAACACCGGGGAGCTGTTTTTT. The encoded protein is CASSHLNTGELFF.

This chain connects TRBV12-3 or TRBV12-4 to TRBJ1-6; D call uncertain. Trimming cost V 3 bases and J 12 bases, with 9 bases left between them. The CDR3 has 12 amino acids. The CDR3 reads CASSFRGRPLHF. The DNA for the CDR3 is TGTGCCAGCAGTTTTAGAGGTAGACCCCTCCACTTT.

The chain couples TRBV5-1 to TRBJ1-1; D call uncertain. The CDR3 sequence is 14 residues long. Germline CDR1 reads SGHRS; CDR2 reads YFSETQ. Trimming took 1 base from V and 1 from J, leaving 8 bases between them. CDR3 DNA: TGCGCCAGCAGCTTGCAGGCCGCGAACACTGAAGCTTTCTTT. This encodes CASSLQAANTEAFF.

The chain links TRBV11-3 to TRBJ2-2; 12 positions match TRBD2. V lost 5 bases, J lost 4 bases, and 5 bases stayed unmatched. Per the germline V gene, CDR1 is SGHNT and CDR2 is YENEEA. The CDR3 sequence is 16 residues long. The CDR3 here is CASSLGLAGITGELFF. Written as DNA, the CDR3 is TGTGCCAGCAGCCTTGGACTAGCGGGGATCACCGGGGAGCTGTTTTTT.

This clone was picked up one time. The V and J genes are TRBV28 and TRBJ1-2; TRBD1 might be the D (5 bases). V lost 5 bases to trimming and J lost 3 bases, with 16 bases between them. The CDR3 runs 15 residues. Germline lookup yields CDR1 MDHEN and CDR2 SYDVKM. This CDR3 reads CASSPPRVRDYGYTF. The CDR3 DNA reads TGTGCCAGCAGTCCACCCAGGGTAAGGGACTATGGCTACACCTTC.

The V call is TRBV9, the J call TRBJ2-7, with 11 positions matching TRBD1. V lost 3 bases to trimming and J lost 0 bases; unmatched junction nucleotides: 2. Germline loops: CDR1 SGDLS, CDR2 YYNGEE. The CDR3 extends over 15 amino acids. This CDR3 reads CASSAGTGGSYEQYF. CDR3 DNA sequence: TGTGCCAGCAGCGCGGGGACAGGGGGCTCCTACGAGCAGTACTTC. The full variable domain, in which reference TRBV9 and TRBJ2-7 provide the parts outside the CDR3, is DSGVTQTPKHLITATGQRVTLRCSPRSGDLSVYWYQQSLDQGLQFLIQYYNGEERAKGNILERFSAQQFPDLHSELNLSSLELGDSALYFCASSAGTGGSYEQYFGPGTRLTVT.

The rearrangement links TRBV4-3 to TRBJ2-5; possible D gene TRBD2, 7 bases. Germline CDR1 reads LGHNA; CDR2 reads YSLEER. V dropped 4 bases and J dropped 5 bases, with 14 bases sitting between them. The length of the CDR3 is 14 residues. Here the CDR3 DNA reads TGCGCCAGCAGCCCTCGTGCGGGGGCGGAGACCCAGTACTTC. Translating it yields CASSPRAGAETQYF.

The V gene is TRBV5-4, the J gene TRBJ2-7, with 9 bases matching TRBD1. Germline CDR1 SGHNT, CDR2 YYREEE (reference sequence). This CDR3 has 15 residues. V gave up 4 bases and J gave up 3 bases; unmatched junction bases: 8. The CDR3 sequence: CASSVGQGTLYEQYF. For the CDR3, the DNA is TGTGCCAGCAGCGTGGGACAGGGAACCCTCTACGAGCAGTACTTC.

This sequence joins TRBV5-1 and TRBJ1-1; TRBD1 matches at 7 bases. The V and J ends lost 2 bases and 0 bases, in that order; junction bases with no gene match: 4. The V gene's germline CDR1 is SGHRS and CDR2 YFSETQ. The CDR3 is 15 residues long. CDR3 amino acids: CASSFPGQVNTEAFF. The DNA for the CDR3 is TGCGCCAGCAGCTTCCCCGGACAGGTGAACACTGAAGCTTTCTTT.

The V and J genes are TRBV11-2 and TRBJ1-6, with TRBD1 matching over 7 bases. Germline V gene sequence: CDR1 SGHAT, CDR2 FQNNGV. The CDR3 sequence is 14 residues long. After removal of 3 bases from V and 7 bases from J, the junction contained 3 bases not matched to a gene. The CDR3 is CASSFGDRNSPLHF. The CDR3 DNA sequence: TGTGCCAGCAGCTTTGGGGACAGAAATTCACCCCTCCACTTT.

The chain couples TRBV29-1 to TRBJ1-1; D remains unclear. V was trimmed by 0 bases and J by 0 bases, leaving 5 bases between them. Germline loops: CDR1 SQVTM, CDR2 ANQGSEA. This CDR3 spans 13 amino acids. CDR3 bases: TGCAGCGTTGAAGAGTATTTGAACACTGAAGCTTTCTTT. Translating gives CSVEEYLNTEAFF.

This chain links TRBV30 with TRBJ2-3, with D tentatively TRBD2 (6 bases). Germline-derived CDR1 and CDR2 are GTSNPN and SVGIG (reference sequence). This CDR3 region has 15 residues. V was pared by 0 bases and J by 0 bases, with 10 bases between. The CDR3, as DNA: TGTGCCTGGAGTGTACTTCGGGGGAGCACAGATACGCAGTATTTT. Translated, it gives CAWSVLRGSTDTQYF. The whole variable domain, remainder taken from reference TRBV30 and TRBJ2-3, is SQTIHQWPATLVQPVGSPLSLECTVEGTSNPNLYWYRQAAGRGLQLLFYSVGIGQISSEVPQNLSASRPQDRQFILSSKKLLLSDSGFYLCAWSVLRGSTDTQYFGPGTRLTVL.

This rearrangement joins TRBV2 to TRBJ2-5, with TRBD1 identical over 8 bases. The V and J ends lost 8 bases and 5 bases, in that order; junction bases with no gene match: 10. Germline lookup yields CDR1 SNHLY and CDR2 FYNNEI. The CDR3 consists of 14 residues. The CDR3 DNA reads TGTGCCAGCGAGAACAGGGGGTTAGTTGAGACCCAGTACTTC. It specifies CASENRGLVETQYF.

The V call is TRBV2, the J call TRBJ1-6; possible D gene TRBD1, 5 bases. The V and J ends lost 5 bases and 0 bases respectively, with 8 bases between them. The CDR3 loop spans 15 amino acids. Germline V gene sequence: CDR1 SNHLY, CDR2 FYNNEI. This CDR3 is CASSPGFSYNSPLHF. CDR3 nucleotides: TGTGCCAGCAGTCCAGGGTTCTCCTATAATTCACCCCTCCACTTT.

The rearrangement links TRBV4-2 to TRBJ2-3, with 8 nucleotides matching TRBD2. Trimming took 5 bases from V and 5 from J; bases not matched to a gene: 12. Germline CDR1 and CDR2: LGHNA and YNFKEQ. This CDR3 has 16 amino acids. The CDR3 DNA is TGTGCCAGCAGCTCCGTGACGGGAGGGCCCGAAGATACGCAGTATTTT. The encoded protein is CASSSVTGGPEDTQYF.

This chain uses TRBV19 with TRBJ1-5, with D uncertain. The length of the CDR3 is 15 residues. The germline V gene has CDR1 LNHDA and CDR2 SQIVND (reference sequence). V dropped 4 bases and J dropped 2 bases, with 12 bases sitting between them. The CDR3 here is CASSRVGHRNQPQHF. CDR3 in DNA: TGTGCCAGTAGTAGAGTTGGGCACCGCAATCAGCCCCAGCATTTT.

The table lists this clone with a count of one. The chain couples TRBV11-3 to TRBJ2-1, with 14 bases matching TRBD2. The CDR3 is 19 residues long. After removal of 2 bases from V and 2 bases from J, the junction contained 8 bases not matched to a gene. Germline CDR1 and CDR2: SGHNT and YENEEA. CDR3 in DNA: TGTGCCAGCAGCTTAATCCCGAGACTAGCGGGAGGGGCCTACAATGAGCAGTTCTTC. It encodes CASSLIPRLAGGAYNEQFF.

The V call is TRBV6-5, the J call TRBJ1-2, with 7 bases matching TRBD1. Germline loops: CDR1 MNHEY, CDR2 SVGAGI. The CDR3 extends over 15 amino acids. V shed 6 bases and J 1 base; nucleotides not matched to a gene: 8. The CDR3 spells CASRRGQGGNYGYTF. CDR3 coding DNA: TGTGCCAGCAGGCGTGGGCAGGGGGGTAACTATGGCTACACCTTC.

The chain employs TRBV21-1 and TRBJ1-5; whether TRBD1, the table's D call, matches the DNA was not checked. TRBV21-1 is a pseudogene segment. The CDR3 runs 16 residues. In DNA form, the CDR3 reads TGTGCCAGCAGCAAAGAGGACAGGGAGTACAATCAGCCCCAGCATTTT. Protein: CASSKEDREYNQPQHF.

This chain uses TRBV5-1 with TRBJ1-2, with 7 bases fitting TRBD1. The germline CDR1 and CDR2 sequences are SGHRS and YFSETQ. CDR3 length: 19 amino acids. Germline trimming cut 2 bases from V and 8 bases from J; bases unmatched to any gene: 24. In DNA, the CDR3 is TGCGCCAGCAGCTTCTCCCCCCGTAAGGACTTGACAGGGCCTGGGGGCTACACCTTC. The encoded protein is CASSFSPRKDLTGPGGYTF.

The V gene is TRBV30, the J gene TRBJ1-2; D is uncertain. This CDR3 spans 14 amino acids. Trimming took 3 bases from V and 5 from J, leaving 16 bases between them. CDR1 is GTSNPN and CDR2 is SVGIG in the germline V gene (reference sequence). CDR3 amino acids: CAWRRMRSHYGYTF. In DNA form, the CDR3 reads TGTGCCTGGAGAAGAATGCGTTCCCATTATGGCTACACCTTC.

The V call is TRBV21-1, the J call TRBJ2-5; TRBD1 was called by the table and not checked on the DNA. TRBV21-1 is a known pseudogene. The CDR3 runs 16 residues. CDR3 sequence reads: CASSTRQGAGLETQYF. Written as DNA, the CDR3 is TGTGCCAGCAGCACGCGACAGGGGGCTGGGTTGGAGACCCAGTACTTC.

The V call is TRBV9, the J call TRBJ2-7, with TRBD2 matching over 8 bases. This CDR3 is built from 18 residues. The germline CDR1 and CDR2 sequences are SGDLS and YYNGEE. V dropped 0 bases and J dropped 0; count of bases not matched to a gene: 11. CDR3 residues: CASSVGSIAGTSSYEQYF. The CDR3 DNA sequence: TGTGCCAGCAGCGTAGGAAGCATAGCGGGGACGAGCTCCTACGAGCAGTACTTC.

The chain uses TRBV5-8 and TRBJ1-4, with D perhaps matching TRBD1 (5 bases). The V end lost 3 bases, the J end lost 4 bases, and 13 bases lay between the germline ends. Germline CDR1 is SGHTS and CDR2 is YDEGEE. There are 15 residues in the CDR3. The CDR3 spells CASSSTGSLNEKLFF. The CDR3 nucleotides are TGTGCCAGCAGCTCCACAGGCTCCCTTAATGAAAAACTGTTTTTT.

This chain connects TRBV23-1 to TRBJ2-2, with 9 bases lining up with TRBD1. TRBV23-1 is assigned to the ORF class and has an uncertain function. There are 16 residues in the CDR3. Germline trimming cut 8 bases from V and 0 bases from J; bases unmatched to any gene: 7. CDR3 DNA sequence: TGCGCCAGCTTTGCCCGGGACAGGGCGAACACCGGGGAGCTGTTTTTT. Translation gives CASFARDRANTGELFF.

The V call is TRBV30, the J call TRBJ2-2; D is possibly TRBD2 (7 bases). Looked up from germline, CDR1 is GTSNPN and CDR2 is SVGIG (reference sequence). Between the trimmed V and J ends, which lost 5 bases and 1 base, there was a span of 17 bases. The CDR3 covers 16 residues. The DNA of the CDR3 is TGTGCCTGGGCCATTGGGGGGGCCGTGAACACCGGGGAGCTGTTTTTT. This translates into CAWAIGGAVNTGELFF.

This clone occurred a few times. The chain uses TRBV30 and TRBJ2-7; 9 positions match TRBD1. The CDR3 is made up of 12 amino acids. Trimming cost V 1 base and J 5 bases; bases outside gene matches: 0. Germline CDR1 reads GTSNPN; CDR2 reads SVGIG (reference sequence). CDR3 loop: CAWSGTGDEQYF. CDR3 DNA: TGTGCCTGGAGTGGGACAGGGGACGAGCAGTACTTC.

V gene TRBV5-1 combines with J gene TRBJ2-7; 8 bases are shared with TRBD1. The trim removed 4 bases at V and 2 bases at J, leaving 8 bases unmatched. This CDR3 comprises 15 residues. Germline CDR1 reads SGHRS; CDR2 reads YFSETQ. The CDR3 is CASSQGTGLAYEQYF. Written as DNA, the CDR3 is TGCGCCAGCAGCCAAGGGACAGGTCTCGCCTACGAGCAGTACTTC.

The gene calls are TRBV7-2 and TRBJ2-5, with a weak D call TRBD1 (5 bases). Germline V lookup: CDR1 SGHTA, CDR2 FQGNSA. There are 14 residues in the CDR3. The V end lost 4 bases, the J end lost 0 bases, and 9 bases lay between the germline ends. The CDR3: CASSSRRDQETQYF. As DNA, the CDR3 is TGTGCCAGCAGCTCCCGCAGGGACCAAGAGACCCAGTACTTC.

The gene calls are TRBV5-1 and TRBJ2-3; 7 nucleotides line up with TRBD1. Germline CDR1 and CDR2: SGHRS and YFSETQ. V lost 5 bases and J lost 2; bases outside the gene matches: 8. The CDR3 is made up of 15 amino acids. In nucleotides, the CDR3 is TGCGCCAGCAGGTTGACAGGGTTACCCACAGATACGCAGTATTTT. This sequence encodes CASRLTGLPTDTQYF. The full variable domain, its missing parts supplied by reference TRBV5-1 and TRBJ2-3, is KAGVTQTPRYLIKTRGQQVTLSCSPISGHRSVSWYQQTPGQGLQFLFEYFSETQRNKGNFPGRFSGRQFSNSRSEMNVSTLELGDSALYLCASRLTGLPTDTQYFGPGTRLTVL.